These 21 T cell receptor beta chains share one sample of origin, sequenced in a study of graft-versus-host responses after intestinal transplantation. Assay used: immunoSEQ multiplex PCR; TCRdb lists only in-frame clones, some missing. The sample contains about 94,000 clones, 90% to 95% of which appear only once. Their antigens remain unidentified. The specimen comprised unstimulated CD8+ T cells sorted from spleen or lymph node cells, sampled before intestinal transplant. The receptors here all came from a human donor who received an intestinal transplant.

The CDR3 sequence is CASSVVWDSADTGELFF. For the CDR3, the DNA is TGTGCCAGCAGCGTCGTGTGGGACAGCGCGGACACCGGGGAGCTGTTTTTT. This chain links TRBV9 with TRBJ2-2, with 7 bases matching TRBD1. The CDR3 loop spans 17 amino acids. Trimming removed 2 bases from V and 3 bases from J; junction bases left unmatched: 10. Per the germline V gene, CDR1 is SGDLS and CDR2 is YYNGEE.

The chain recombines TRBV5-6 with TRBJ1-4; 7 bases map to TRBD1. The junction had 3 bases not matched to a gene; V was cut back by 4 bases and J by 3 bases. This CDR3 is 14 amino acids long. Looked up from germline, CDR1 is SGHDT and CDR2 is YYEEEE. The CDR3 sequence: CASSRTGPNEKLFF. The CDR3 DNA reads as TGTGCCAGCAGCAGGACAGGCCCTAATGAAAAACTGTTTTTT. The variable domain in full, with the rest retrieved from reference TRBV5-6 and TRBJ1-4, is DAGVTQSPTHLIKTRGQQVTLRCSPKSGHDTVSWYQQALGQGPQFIFQYYEEEERQRGNFPDRFSGHQFPNYSSELNVNALLLGDSALYLCASSRTGPNEKLFFGSGTQLSVL.

The J gene is TRBJ2-3, the V gene TRBV27; possibly TRBD2 for D (5 bases). There are 14 residues in the CDR3. Trimming left V 4 bases short and J 0 bases short, with 8 bases between. Germline V gene lookup returns CDR1 MNHEY and CDR2 SMNVEV (reference sequence). This CDR3 is CASSSAGSTDTQYF. In DNA, the CDR3 is TGTGCCAGCAGTTCGGCGGGCAGCACAGATACGCAGTATTTT.

J is TRBJ1-6 and V is TRBV6-1; D unresolved. The V gene lost 1 base and the J gene lost 0 bases, with 13 bases spanning the gap. Germline V gene sequence: CDR1 MNHNS, CDR2 SASEGT. This CDR3 spans 18 amino acids. In DNA form, the CDR3 reads TGTGCCAGCAGTGAAGGGCCGGAGTATCGCTCCTATAATTCACCCCTCCACTTT. This codes for CASSEGPEYRSYNSPLHF.

V usage is TRBV29-1 and J usage is TRBJ1-2, with TRBD1 matching over 10 bases. The CDR3 has 14 amino acids. V was pared by 4 bases and J by 3 bases, with 5 bases of the junction left unmatched. Germline values: CDR1 SQVTM, CDR2 ANQGSEA. The CDR3 region is CSVGGQGSHYGYTF. In DNA form, the CDR3 reads TGCAGCGTTGGGGGACAGGGGAGCCACTATGGCTACACCTTC.

The chain recombines TRBV19 with TRBJ2-3; no clear D. The CDR3 contains 14 residues. The germline CDR1 and CDR2 sequences are LNHDA and SQIVND (reference sequence). Trimming stripped 1 base from V and 0 bases from J, with 5 bases between. CDR3 DNA sequence: TGTGCCAGTAGTATAGGGCCTAGCACAGATACGCAGTATTTT. This gives the protein CASSIGPSTDTQYF.

CDR3 bases: TGCGCCAGCAGCCCGGATACAGGGTTCGCTGGGGCCAACGTCCTGACTTTC. This encodes CASSPDTGFAGANVLTF. The chain couples TRBV5-1 to TRBJ2-6; TRBD1 is a possible D gene (6 bases). CDR1 and CDR2 (germline): SGHRS, YFSETQ. Trimming removed 4 bases from V and 2 bases from J, with 16 bases in between. The CDR3 consists of 17 residues.

The CDR3 protein is CASSHPGNEQFF. CDR3 sequence (DNA): TGTGCCAGCAGCCATCCCGGCAATGAGCAGTTCTTC. V gene TRBV7-9 combines with J gene TRBJ2-1; no clear D gene. In germline, CDR1 is SEHNR, CDR2 FQNEAQ (reference sequence). V gave up 5 bases and J gave up 6 bases, with 8 bases separating them. The CDR3 totals 12 residues.

The V and J genes are TRBV7-9 and TRBJ2-5; 11 bases agree with TRBD2. This CDR3 spans 15 amino acids. The trim removed 6 bases at V and 2 bases at J, leaving 5 bases unmatched. The germline gives CDR1 SEHNR, CDR2 FQNEAQ (reference sequence). This CDR3 is CASRLTSGGQETQYF. Written as DNA, the CDR3 is TGTGCCAGCAGGCTAACTAGCGGGGGACAAGAGACCCAGTACTTC.

The rearrangement uses TRBV10-2 and TRBJ2-3; 7 bases agree with TRBD1. This CDR3 has 16 amino acids. V shed 6 bases, J shed 2 bases, and the junction held 11 bases outside the gene matches. Germline CDR1 WSHSY, CDR2 SAAADI. The CDR3, as DNA: TGCGCCAGCAGCCCATCCCCGGGACAGTTCACAGATACGCAGTATTTT. This encodes CASSPSPGQFTDTQYF.

The chain combines TRBV4-3 with TRBJ2-1, with D possibly matching TRBD2 (6 bases). Germline V gene lookup returns CDR1 LGHNA and CDR2 YSLEER. V was shortened by 0 bases and J by 6 bases, with 18 bases between the two germline ends. This CDR3 has 17 residues. CDR3 region: CASSQDWGREVFNEQFF. CDR3 DNA: TGCGCCAGCAGCCAAGATTGGGGCAGGGAGGTATTCAATGAGCAGTTCTTC.

The rearrangement links TRBV11-2 to TRBJ2-7; weak D call: TRBD2 (6 bases). The germline V gene encodes CDR1 SGHAT and CDR2 FQNNGV. The V end was cut by 5 bases, the J end by 2 bases, with 13 bases between. The CDR3 consists of 14 residues. The CDR3 spells CASSGGSSPYEQYF. The CDR3 DNA is TGTGCCAGCAGCGGGGGGAGTAGCCCCTACGAGCAGTACTTC.

This chain uses TRBV6-5 with TRBJ2-1, with 12 bases matching TRBD1. Trimming took 7 bases from V and 9 from J; bases not matched to a gene: 7. The CDR3 is 14 amino acids. Germline V gene data show CDR1 as MNHEY and CDR2 as SVGAGI. DNA of the CDR3: TGTGCCAGCATGCAGGGACAGGGGGCTGCTGAGCAGTTCTTC. It translates to CASMQGQGAAEQFF.

The chain links TRBV5-1 to TRBJ2-1; 9 positions agree with TRBD2. The germline CDR1 and CDR2 sequences are SGHRS and YFSETQ. V trimming: 4 bases; J trimming: 2 bases; junction bases outside the gene matches: 4. There are 15 residues in the CDR3. CDR3 in DNA: TGCGCCAGCAGCCAACCTAGCGGGACCTACAATGAGCAGTTCTTC. Translation gives CASSQPSGTYNEQFF.

The chain recombines TRBV7-6 with TRBJ2-2; D possibly corresponds to TRBD1 (5 bases). Germline CDR1 SGHVS, CDR2 FNYEAQ. Trimming removed 5 bases at V and 1 base at J, with 14 bases between. The CDR3 is made up of 16 amino acids. The CDR3 coding sequence is TGTGCCAGCAGCCCCGAACCTCAGGGGAACACCGGGGAGCTGTTTTTT. Translation: CASSPEPQGNTGELFF.

V usage is TRBV7-3 and J usage is TRBJ2-1; possibly TRBD2 for D (6 bases). Trimming removed 5 bases from V and 7 bases from J, with 18 bases in between. This CDR3 contains 15 residues. Germline values: CDR1 SGHTA, CDR2 FQGTGA. The CDR3 protein is CASSPGVGARNEQFF. CDR3 nucleotide sequence: TGTGCCAGCAGCCCGGGAGTAGGGGCGCGGAATGAGCAGTTCTTC. Drawing the rest from reference TRBV7-3 and TRBJ2-1, the complete variable domain is GAGVSQTPSNKVTEKGKYVELRCDPISGHTALYWYRQSLGQGPEFLIYFQGTGAADDSGLPNDRFFAVRPEGSVSTLKIQRTERGDSAVYLCASSPGVGARNEQFFGPGTRLTVL.

The rearrangement links TRBV30 to TRBJ1-5; 7 nucleotides match TRBD1. CDR1 is GTSNPN, CDR2 SVGIG, per germline (reference sequence). The CDR3 sequence is 15 residues long. The J segment lost 0 bases and the V segment lost 3 bases, leaving 5 bases of the junction unmatched. CDR3 sequence reads: CAWSSGTVSNQPQHF. The CDR3 nucleotides are TGTGCCTGGAGCTCCGGGACAGTTAGCAATCAGCCCCAGCATTTT.

This rearrangement joins TRBV4-3 to TRBJ2-1, with 9 nucleotides matching TRBD1. The CDR3 is made up of 15 amino acids. Germline V gene data show CDR1 as LGHNA and CDR2 as YSLEER. V was pared by 6 bases and J by 3 bases, with 6 bases of the junction left unmatched. The CDR3 protein is CASSKGDRVYNEQFF. The CDR3 nucleotides are TGCGCCAGCAGTAAAGGGGACAGGGTCTACAATGAGCAGTTCTTC.

The rearrangement links TRBV5-6 to TRBJ2-2, with no clear D. The germline gives CDR1 SGHDT, CDR2 YYEEEE. The CDR3 spans 15 residues. The V gene lost 2 bases and the J gene lost 0 bases, with 8 bases spanning the gap. CDR3 DNA: TGTGCCAGCAGCTTCCGAGCTTCGAACACCGGGGAGCTGTTTTTT. This sequence encodes CASSFRASNTGELFF.

This clone was seen a single time. This chain links TRBV19 with TRBJ1-5; tentatively, D is TRBD1 (5 bases). The CDR3 contains 17 residues. Germline V gene data show CDR1 as LNHDA and CDR2 as SQIVND (reference sequence). Deletions cut 7 bases from V and 0 bases from J, with 19 bases between. CDR3 sequence reads: CASTQTVNAYSNQPQHF. The CDR3 DNA is TGTGCCAGTACCCAGACAGTCAATGCCTATAGCAATCAGCCCCAGCATTTT.

CDR3 sequence reads: CASSPGTSGGYNEQFF. CDR3 coding DNA: TGTGCCAGCAGCCCCGGGACTAGCGGGGGGTACAATGAGCAGTTCTTC. The chain employs TRBV28 and TRBJ2-1, with 15 bases identical to TRBD2. Trimming cost V 6 bases and J 4 bases; bases outside gene matches: 4. Germline V gives CDR1 MDHEN, CDR2 SYDVKM. The CDR3 extends over 16 amino acids.